This TCR beta chain was recorded in a study of T cells in Graves' hyperthyroidism and ophthalmopathy. Trimming shortened V by 1 base and J by 2 bases, and 17 bases separated the two germline ends. The CDR3 runs 16 residues. The V gene's germline CDR1 is DFQATT and CDR2 SNEGSKA (reference sequence). In making diagnoses, clinical symptoms, serum thyroxine and TRAb, thyroid ultrasound and orbital computed tomography were all used. TCR beta CDR3 regions were amplified from RNA transcripts. Initially, a first-round RT-PCR of the TCR CDR3 employed the HTBI primer set. TCRdb reprocessed the multiplex PCR reads with MiXCR, giving one entry per CDR3 protein. This table has 300,000 to 400,000 distinct CDR3 sequences, approximately 13% appearing once.

The sample was blood. The J gene is TRBJ1-2, the V gene TRBV20-1; a weak D match, TRBD1 (6 bases). The receptor was derived from a woman aged 55-75 years with Graves' hyperthyroidism. Here the CDR3 reads CSARARDTELNYGYTF. CDR3 nucleotide sequence: TGCAGTGCTAGAGCACGGGACACTGAGTTAAACTATGGCTACACCTTC.